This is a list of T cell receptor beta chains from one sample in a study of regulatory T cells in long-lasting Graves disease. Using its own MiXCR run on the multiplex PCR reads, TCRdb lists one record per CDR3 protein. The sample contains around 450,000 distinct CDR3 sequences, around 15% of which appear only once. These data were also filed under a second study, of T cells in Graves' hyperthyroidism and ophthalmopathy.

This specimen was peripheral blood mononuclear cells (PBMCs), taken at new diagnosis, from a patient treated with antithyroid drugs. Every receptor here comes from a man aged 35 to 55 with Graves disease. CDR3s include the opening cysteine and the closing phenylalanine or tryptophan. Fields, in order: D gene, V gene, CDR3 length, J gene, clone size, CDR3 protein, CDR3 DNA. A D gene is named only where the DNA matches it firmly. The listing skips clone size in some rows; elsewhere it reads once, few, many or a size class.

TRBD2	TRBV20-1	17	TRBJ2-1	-	CSARDAGTSGRSNEQFF	TGCAGTGCTAGGGACGCCGGGACTAGCGGGAGAAGCAATGAGCAGTTCTTC
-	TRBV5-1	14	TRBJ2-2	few	CASSLVGIPGELFF	TGCGCCAGCAGCTTGGTAGGGATACCCGGGGAGCTGTTTTTT
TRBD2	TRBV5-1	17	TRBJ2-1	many	CASSPRLETSGYNEQFF	TGCGCCAGCAGCCCCCGGCTTGAGACTAGCGGCTACAATGAGCAGTTCTTC
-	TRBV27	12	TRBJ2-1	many	CASEGGKVEQFF	TGTGCCAGCGAGGGGGGGAAGGTTGAGCAGTTCTTC
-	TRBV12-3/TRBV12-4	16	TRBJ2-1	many	CASSLAQGGPLNEQFF	TGTGCCAGCAGTTTAGCGCAGGGTGGACCCCTCAATGAGCAGTTCTTC
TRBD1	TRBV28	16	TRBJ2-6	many	CASRTGGGSGANVLTF	TGTGCCAGCAGGACAGGGGGCGGCTCTGGGGCCAACGTCCTGACTTTC
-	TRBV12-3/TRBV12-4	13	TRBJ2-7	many	CASSLPPAPEQYF	TGTGCCAGCAGTTTACCCCCCGCTCCCGAGCAGTACTTC
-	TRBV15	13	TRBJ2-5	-	CATSRDREETQYF	TGTGCCACCAGCAGAGATCGGGAAGAGACCCAGTACTTC
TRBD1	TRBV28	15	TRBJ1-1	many	CASSLEGARSPEAFF	TGTGCCAGCAGTTTAGAGGGGGCGCGCAGCCCTGAAGCTTTCTTT
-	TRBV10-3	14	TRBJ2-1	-	CAIRGWTGNNEQFF	TGTGCCATCAGGGGTTGGACTGGGAACAATGAGCAGTTCTTC
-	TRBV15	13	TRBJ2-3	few	CATSRDRADTQYF	TGTGCCACCAGCAGAGATCGTGCAGATACGCAGTATTTT
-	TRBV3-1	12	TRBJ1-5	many	CASSQLGQPQHF	TGTGCCAGCAGCCAACTAGGGCAGCCCCAGCATTTT
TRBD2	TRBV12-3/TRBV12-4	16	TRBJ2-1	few	CASSLGGSGSYNEQFF	TGTGCCAGCAGTTTAGGCGGGAGCGGCTCCTACAATGAGCAGTTCTTC
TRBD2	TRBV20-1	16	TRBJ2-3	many	CSARVVGLISTDTQYF	TGCAGTGCTAGAGTAGTGGGACTAATCAGCACAGATACGCAGTATTTT
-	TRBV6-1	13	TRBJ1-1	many	CASSRPGKTEAFF	TGTGCCAGCTCCCGACCGGGGAAAACTGAAGCTTTCTTT
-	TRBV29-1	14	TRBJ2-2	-	CSVELAKDTGELFF	TGCAGCGTTGAATTGGCGAAGGACACCGGGGAGCTGTTTTTT
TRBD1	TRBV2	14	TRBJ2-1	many	CAIKQGAGYNEQFF	TGTGCCATAAAACAGGGGGCTGGGTACAATGAGCAGTTCTTC
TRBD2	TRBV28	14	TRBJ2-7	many	CATSAGGPRYEQYF	TGTGCCACCTCAGCGGGAGGGCCTAGGTACGAGCAGTACTTC
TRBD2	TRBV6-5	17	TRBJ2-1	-	CASSSTSGRAYYNEQFF	TGTGCCAGCAGTTCTACTAGCGGGAGGGCCTACTACAATGAGCAGTTCTTC
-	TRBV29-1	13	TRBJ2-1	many	CSVGPGSYNEQFF	TGCAGCGTTGGACCTGGCTCCTACAATGAGCAGTTCTTC
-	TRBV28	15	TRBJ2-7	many	CASSFGTFGSYEQYF	TGTGCCAGCAGTTTTGGGACGTTTGGCTCCTACGAGCAGTACTTC
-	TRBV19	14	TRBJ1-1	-	CASSIGTSNTEAFF	TGTGCCAGTAGTATCGGGACATCAAACACTGAAGCTTTCTTT
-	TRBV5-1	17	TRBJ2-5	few	CASSDLPMTDPRETQYF	TGCGCCAGCTCCGACCTACCTATGACAGACCCCCGGGAGACCCAGTACTTC
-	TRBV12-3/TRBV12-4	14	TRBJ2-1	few	CASRARAQNNEQFF	TGTGCCAGCAGGGCCAGGGCCCAAAACAATGAGCAGTTCTTC
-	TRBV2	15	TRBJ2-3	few	CASSAGLLGTDTQYF	TGTGCCAGCAGTGCCGGCTTACTGGGGACAGATACGCAGTATTTT
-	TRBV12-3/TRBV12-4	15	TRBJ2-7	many	CASSPSGLHSGEQYF	TGTGCCAGCAGTCCCTCAGGGTTACACTCTGGCGAGCAGTACTTC
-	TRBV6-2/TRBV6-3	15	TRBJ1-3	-	CASRTTVLSGNTIYF	TGTGCCAGCAGAACCACAGTGCTGAGCGGAAACACCATATATTTT
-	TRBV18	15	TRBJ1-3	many	CASSPDSRSGNTIYF	TGTGCCAGCTCTCCGGACAGTCGCTCTGGAAACACCATATATTTT
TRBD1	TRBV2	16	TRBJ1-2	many	CASSEALGGQGYGYTF	TGTGCCAGCAGTGAAGCGCTAGGGGGACAGGGCTATGGCTACACCTTC
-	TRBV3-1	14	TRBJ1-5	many	CASSQVLGSQPQHF	TGTGCCAGCAGCCAAGTCTTAGGGTCCCAGCCCCAGCATTTT
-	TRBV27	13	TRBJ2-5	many	CASARVVQETQYF	TGTGCCAGCGCCAGGGTTGTACAAGAGACCCAGTACTTC
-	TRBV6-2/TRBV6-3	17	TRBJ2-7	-	CASSEWEIIASGYEQYF	TGTGCCAGCAGTGAATGGGAAATCATCGCAAGCGGCTACGAGCAGTACTTC
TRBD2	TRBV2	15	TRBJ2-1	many	CASTRGLAGANEQFF	TGTGCCAGCACTAGAGGACTAGCGGGAGCCAATGAGCAGTTCTTC
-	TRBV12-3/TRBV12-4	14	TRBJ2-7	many	CASSLGAGTGEQYF	TGTGCCAGCAGTTTAGGGGCAGGGACGGGCGAGCAGTACTTC
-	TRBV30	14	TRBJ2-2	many	CAWTSGGSGLALFF	TGTGCCTGGACCTCAGGGGGTAGCGGGCTCGCGCTGTTTTTT
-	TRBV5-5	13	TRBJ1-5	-	CASSSYRDQPQHF	TGTGCCAGCAGCTCCTACAGGGATCAGCCCCAGCATTTT
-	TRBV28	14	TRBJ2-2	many	CASSADASTGELFF	TGTGCCAGCAGTGCCGACGCAAGCACCGGGGAGCTGTTTTTT
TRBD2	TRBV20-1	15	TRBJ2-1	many	CSAGGTSGNYNEQFF	TGCAGTGCTGGCGGGACTAGCGGAAACTATAATGAGCAGTTCTTC
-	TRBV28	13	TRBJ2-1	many	CASRRRDFGEQFF	TGTGCCAGCAGGCGCCGGGACTTCGGAGAGCAGTTCTTC
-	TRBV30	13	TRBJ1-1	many	CAWTIGGPSEAFF	TGTGCCTGGACCATCGGTGGACCGAGTGAAGCTTTCTTT
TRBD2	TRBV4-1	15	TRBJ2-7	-	CANSQFSGVGYEQYF	TGCGCCAACAGCCAATTTAGCGGGGTGGGTTACGAGCAGTACTTC
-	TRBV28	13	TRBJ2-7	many	CASSLLVWDQQYF	TGTGCCAGCAGTTTATTAGTCTGGGACCAGCAGTACTTC
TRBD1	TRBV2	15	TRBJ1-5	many	CASSEGQGAYQPQHF	TGTGCCAGCAGTGAAGGGCAGGGGGCTTATCAGCCCCAGCATTTT
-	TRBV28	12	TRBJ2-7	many	CASSGAVSEQYF	TGTGCCAGCAGTGGAGCGGTTTCCGAGCAGTACTTC
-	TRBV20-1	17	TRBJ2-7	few	CSARDFGKANPSYEQYF	TGCAGTGCTAGAGATTTCGGGAAGGCGAACCCCTCCTACGAGCAGTACTTC